These T cell receptor beta chains were read from a single sample in a study of cytomegalovirus exposure and HLA in healthy donors. Clones were sequenced by immunoSEQ multiplex PCR, and TCRdb holds only the in-frame ones, with some missing. The repertoire holds about 140,000 clones, with roughly 76% as singletons. Specimen: PBMCs. The receptors stem from a female donor in good health and CMV-seronegative. Each CDR3 is given with its conserved first and last residue. Fields, in order: CDR3 protein, CDR3 DNA, V gene, J gene, D gene, clone size. D genes are given only for firm matches. Not every row has a clone size; where given, it reads once, few, many or a size class.

CDR3aa: CASSAGGELFF
CDR3nt: TGTGCCAGCAGCGCCGGCGGGGAGCTGTTTTTT
v_gene: TRBV9
j_gene: TRBJ2-2
d_gene: .
abundance: .

CDR3aa: CASSRTESYEQYF
CDR3nt: TGTGCCAGCAGCCGGACAGAATCCTACGAGCAGTACTTC
v_gene: TRBV2
j_gene: TRBJ2-7
d_gene: .
abundance: .

CDR3aa: CASSLVSWGAGADTQYF
CDR3nt: TGCGCCAGCAGCTTGGTCTCCTGGGGCGCTGGAGCAGATACGCAGTATTTT
v_gene: TRBV5-1
j_gene: TRBJ2-3
d_gene: .
abundance: .

CDR3aa: CASRQAPSTDTQYF
CDR3nt: TGTGCCAGCAGACAGGCCCCTAGCACAGATACGCAGTATTTT
v_gene: TRBV6-5
j_gene: TRBJ2-3
d_gene: .
abundance: .

CDR3aa: CASNPRQGAKETQYF
CDR3nt: TGTGCCAGCAATCCCAGACAGGGGGCCAAAGAGACCCAGTACTTC
v_gene: TRBV6-1
j_gene: TRBJ2-5
d_gene: TRBD1
abundance: once

CDR3aa: CASSLTSWQGRQNTEAFF
CDR3nt: TGTGCCAGCAGTTTAACCTCTTGGCAGGGAAGACAGAACACTGAAGCTTTCTTT
v_gene: TRBV27
j_gene: TRBJ1-1
d_gene: .
abundance: .

CDR3aa: CASSQTGANTGELFF
CDR3nt: TGTGCCAGCAGCCAAACCGGGGCGAACACCGGGGAGCTGTTTTTT
v_gene: TRBV7-7
j_gene: TRBJ2-2
d_gene: .
abundance: .

CDR3aa: CASRMLGLGGSETPRDNGYTF
CDR3nt: TGTGCCAGTAGGATGTTGGGATTGGGGGGTTCCGAAACCCCTCGTGATAATGGCTACACCTTC
v_gene: TRBV19
j_gene: TRBJ1-2
d_gene: .
abundance: .

CDR3aa: CATSTIDRGRTEAFF
CDR3nt: TGTGCCACCAGCACTATAGACAGGGGGCGGACTGAAGCTTTCTTT
v_gene: TRBV15
j_gene: TRBJ1-1
d_gene: TRBD1
abundance: .

CDR3aa: CASSFDDRGYFASKTSYEQYF
CDR3nt: TGTGCCAGCAGTTTTGACGATAGAGGGTATTTCGCCAGTAAGACCTCCTACGAGCAGTACTTC
v_gene: TRBV28
j_gene: TRBJ2-7
d_gene: .
abundance: .

CDR3aa: CASSLDGRPPTNEKLFF
CDR3nt: TGTGCCAGCAGCTTAGATGGCCGCCCCCCAACTAATGAAAAACTGTTTTTT
v_gene: TRBV11-3
j_gene: TRBJ1-4
d_gene: .
abundance: many

CDR3aa: CASSSTARGYGYTF
CDR3nt: TGTGCCAGCAGTTCAACGGCGCGGGGCTATGGCTACACCTTC
v_gene: TRBV27
j_gene: TRBJ1-2
d_gene: .
abundance: .

CDR3aa: CASSPPSEIYEQYF
CDR3nt: TGTGCCAGCTCACCACCTTCCGAGATCTACGAGCAGTACTTC
v_gene: TRBV18
j_gene: TRBJ2-7
d_gene: .
abundance: .

CDR3aa: CASSLPAPGDEQYF
CDR3nt: TGTGCCAGCAGTTTGCCAGCCCCAGGGGACGAGCAGTACTTC
v_gene: TRBV28
j_gene: TRBJ2-7
d_gene: .
abundance: .

CDR3aa: CASSFSDPGMNTEAFF
CDR3nt: TGTGCCAGCAGCTTTTCCGATCCGGGAATGAACACTGAAGCTTTCTTT
v_gene: TRBV7-8
j_gene: TRBJ1-1
d_gene: .
abundance: few

CDR3aa: CASSQRTGGPYNEQFF
CDR3nt: TGTGCCAGCAGTCAAAGGACAGGGGGACCCTACAATGAGCAGTTCTTC
v_gene: TRBV28
j_gene: TRBJ2-1
d_gene: TRBD1
abundance: .

CDR3aa: CAGKRGSQETQYF
CDR3nt: TGTGCCGGAAAGCGGGGGTCCCAAGAGACCCAGTACTTC
v_gene: TRBV6-6
j_gene: TRBJ2-5
d_gene: TRBD2
abundance: .

CDR3aa: CASSGGLAGDNEQFF
CDR3nt: TGTGCTAGCAGCGGAGGACTAGCGGGGGACAATGAGCAGTTCTTC
v_gene: TRBV7-7
j_gene: TRBJ2-1
d_gene: TRBD2
abundance: .

CDR3aa: CASSLEAGNTQYF
CDR3nt: TGTGCCAGCAGCTTAGAGGCGGGAAATACGCAGTATTTT
v_gene: TRBV13
j_gene: TRBJ2-3
d_gene: .
abundance: .

CDR3aa: CASSRGESSYNEQFF
CDR3nt: TGTGCCAGCTCACGCGGGGAGAGCTCCTACAATGAGCAGTTCTTC
v_gene: TRBV18
j_gene: TRBJ2-1
d_gene: .
abundance: .

CDR3aa: CASRRSGQGVYEQYF
CDR3nt: TGTGCCAGCAGGAGATCGGGACAGGGGGTTTACGAGCAGTACTTC
v_gene: TRBV5-6
j_gene: TRBJ2-7
d_gene: TRBD1
abundance: few

CDR3aa: CASSQEGTGGPLWELFF
CDR3nt: TGTGCCAGCAGCCAAGAGGGCACGGGGGGCCCCTTGTGGGAGCTGTTTTTT
v_gene: TRBV4-2
j_gene: TRBJ2-2
d_gene: .
abundance: .

CDR3aa: CNVEAGYEQYF
CDR3nt: TGCAACGTTGAAGCCGGCTACGAGCAGTACTTC
v_gene: TRBV29-1
j_gene: TRBJ2-7
d_gene: .
abundance: few

CDR3aa: CASSFRQIGNYGYTF
CDR3nt: TGTGCCAGCAGTTTTAGGCAGATCGGGAACTATGGCTACACCTTC
v_gene: TRBV28
j_gene: TRBJ1-2
d_gene: .
abundance: .

CDR3aa: CASSLVSLAGEETQYF
CDR3nt: TGTGCCAGCAGTTTAGTATCCCTAGCGGGCGAGGAGACCCAGTACTTC
v_gene: TRBV28
j_gene: TRBJ2-5
d_gene: TRBD2
abundance: .

CDR3aa: CASSVASGGVDEQFF
CDR3nt: TGTGCCAGCAGCGTAGCTAGCGGGGGTGTGGATGAGCAGTTCTTC
v_gene: TRBV9
j_gene: TRBJ2-1
d_gene: TRBD2
abundance: few

CDR3aa: CASSFRGWDEIF
CDR3nt: TGTGCCAGCAGTTTTAGGGGGTGGGACGAGATCTTT
v_gene: TRBV28
j_gene: TRBJ1-1
d_gene: .
abundance: .

CDR3aa: CASSQGQGANEQYF
CDR3nt: TGTGCCAGCTCACAGGGACAGGGTGCGAACGAGCAGTACTTC
v_gene: TRBV18
j_gene: TRBJ2-7
d_gene: TRBD1
abundance: few

CDR3aa: CASSISQGYGYTF
CDR3nt: TGTGCCAGTAGTATCTCACAGGGGTATGGCTACACCTTC
v_gene: TRBV19
j_gene: TRBJ1-2
d_gene: TRBD1
abundance: once

CDR3aa: CSVAGLAEPYEQYF
CDR3nt: TGCAGCGTCGCGGGACTAGCGGAGCCCTACGAGCAGTACTTC
v_gene: TRBV29-1
j_gene: TRBJ2-7
d_gene: TRBD2
abundance: .

CDR3aa: CAWSVPPPTGFYHGYTF
CDR3nt: TGTGCCTGGAGTGTACCCCCTCCGACAGGGTTCTATCATGGCTACACCTTC
v_gene: TRBV30
j_gene: TRBJ1-2
d_gene: TRBD1
abundance: .

CDR3aa: CASSPQGQGSYEQYF
CDR3nt: TGCGCCAGCAGCCCGCAGGGGCAGGGATCCTACGAGCAGTACTTC
v_gene: TRBV5-1
j_gene: TRBJ2-7
d_gene: .
abundance: .

CDR3aa: CASQEGISGNTIYF
CDR3nt: TGTGCCAGCCAAGAGGGAATCTCTGGAAACACCATATATTTT
v_gene: TRBV5-5
j_gene: TRBJ1-3
d_gene: .
abundance: .

CDR3aa: CAWNQGQGVYVTYNEQFF
CDR3nt: TGTGCCTGGAACCAAGGACAGGGAGTGTATGTAACCTACAATGAGCAGTTCTTC
v_gene: TRBV30
j_gene: TRBJ2-1
d_gene: TRBD1
abundance: .

CDR3aa: CASSLAGQGLREQFF
CDR3nt: TGCGCCAGCAGCTTGGCGGGACAGGGGCTTCGTGAGCAGTTCTTC
v_gene: TRBV5-1
j_gene: TRBJ2-1
d_gene: TRBD1
abundance: .

CDR3aa: CAWNPLSLGGYTF
CDR3nt: TGTGCCTGGAACCCCCTCTCGCTCGGGGGCTACACCTTC
v_gene: TRBV30
j_gene: TRBJ1-2
d_gene: .
abundance: .

CDR3aa: CASRNMNQPQHF
CDR3nt: TGTGCCAGCAGAAACATGAATCAGCCCCAGCATTTT
v_gene: TRBV6-5
j_gene: TRBJ1-5
d_gene: .
abundance: .

CDR3aa: CASSTNRDSIAEAFF
CDR3nt: TGTGCCAGCAGCACTAACCGGGACAGTATCGCTGAAGCTTTCTTT
v_gene: TRBV7-3
j_gene: TRBJ1-1
d_gene: TRBD1
abundance: once

CDR3aa: CASSPLKRQGETYGYTF
CDR3nt: TGTGCCAGCTCACCCCTTAAAAGACAGGGGGAGACCTATGGCTACACCTTC
v_gene: TRBV18
j_gene: TRBJ1-2
d_gene: TRBD1
abundance: .

CDR3aa: CASSLGQGHIYGYTF
CDR3nt: TGTGCCAGCAGCCTTGGCCAGGGGCACATCTATGGCTACACCTTC
v_gene: TRBV7-3
j_gene: TRBJ1-2
d_gene: .
abundance: once

CDR3aa: CATQTTGGKNQPQHF
CDR3nt: TGTGCCACCCAGACGACAGGGGGCAAAAATCAGCCCCAGCATTTT
v_gene: TRBV2
j_gene: TRBJ1-5
d_gene: TRBD1
abundance: .

CDR3aa: CANRQGTNTGELFF
CDR3nt: TGTGCCAACAGACAGGGAACGAACACCGGGGAGCTGTTTTTT
v_gene: TRBV7-9
j_gene: TRBJ2-2
d_gene: TRBD1
abundance: .

CDR3aa: CASRILGGRKTGEQYF
CDR3nt: TGTGCCAGCAGGATACTGGGGGGGCGCAAAACGGGTGAGCAGTACTTC
v_gene: TRBV27
j_gene: TRBJ2-7
d_gene: .
abundance: .

CDR3aa: CASSEEAGGYNEQFF
CDR3nt: TGTGCCAGCAGTGAGGAAGCGGGGGGCTACAATGAGCAGTTCTTC
v_gene: TRBV6-1
j_gene: TRBJ2-1
d_gene: TRBD2
abundance: many

CDR3aa: CASSPPGFNEKLFF
CDR3nt: TGTGCCAGCAGCCCGCCGGGGTTTAATGAAAAACTGTTTTTT
v_gene: TRBV7-9
j_gene: TRBJ1-4
d_gene: .
abundance: once

CDR3aa: CASSLLTGEEAFF
CDR3nt: TGTGCCAGCAGTTTATTAACAGGGGAAGAAGCTTTCTTT
v_gene: TRBV27
j_gene: TRBJ1-1
d_gene: TRBD1
abundance: .

CDR3aa: CASNRVGTVGAFF
CDR3nt: TGTGCCAGCAACAGGGTGGGGACGGTGGGAGCTTTCTTT
v_gene: TRBV6-1
j_gene: TRBJ1-1
d_gene: .
abundance: .